This T cell receptor (beta chain) came from a study of blood T cell repertoires in COVID-19 (dated by TCRdb to about 2020). Notes on the research overall: The collaborator samples originated in the United States, Italy and Spain and spanned the acute and convalescent phases of COVID-19. Nearly every sample came with metadata listing a de-identified subject ID, COVID-19 status, age in years and sex. The samples were drawn from the first 160 participants of the ongoing ImmuneRACE study and from roughly 1,300 subjects provided by 6 global collaborators. The dataset comprised deeply sampled blood TCRbeta repertoires from subjects exposed to, actively infected with, or recovered from COVID-19. The prospective study material was composed of cDNA or gDNA derived from T cells, B-cell-depleted T cells, or PBMCs. A freely available public database, intended as a resource for researchers studying the immune response to SARS-CoV-2, is where the repertoires were released. Where HLA class I and class II types were available, the types were taken from metadata supplied by the sample provider, not from assay-based typing.

In Seattle, one collaborating source enrolled patients while the infection was active and tracked those patients longitudinally over the course of disease. Each collaborating institution followed its own protocols to collect whole blood in K2EDTA tubes. For TCRbeta analysis, collaborators shipped samples as frozen whole blood, isolated PBMCs, or DNA extracted from either of those sample types. The immunoSEQ Assay, a bias-controlled multiplex PCR, was used to amplify TCRbeta CDR3 regions from genomic DNA. The authors' pipeline ran thus. The number of nucleated cells in each sample was estimated by amplification of reference gene primers within the assay. Sequence reads were collapsed and filtered to measure the absolute abundance of every unique TCRbeta CDR3 rearrangement. For each sample, productive Simpson clonality was calculated by taking the square root of Simpson's diversity index across productive rearrangements. TCRdb stores this immuneACCESS table with in-frame sequences only. Part of the clones is absent; in the studies checked, under half of the shortfall reflects unresolved V genes, and no reason is known for the rest. The DNA gave D and trimming, while V, J and clone size come from that table. Recorded for this sample are hundreds of thousands of clones; roughly nine tenths of them occurred a single time. The top ten hold 1.8% of the sample.

Concerning this clone itself: Its antigen is unknown. Per-nucleotide qualities are absent, and no much larger clonotype sits a single base away.

Overall results and qualifications from the work: Clinical and demographic metadata were provided uncurated, with the amount varying by source and participant.

As encoded in the germline V gene, CDR1 is SGHRS while CDR2 is YFSETQ. Including the terminal cysteine and phenylalanine, the CDR3 comprises 14 residues. The sequence is cut down to CDR3 DNA, 42 bases in frame from base 1. The germline ends are 4 bases apart after V is trimmed by 1 base and J by 2 bases. Sequencing used peripheral blood. This chain is built from TRBV5-1 and TRBJ2-6; a confident D gene designation cannot be given. This clonotype was sampled from a woman aged 30 to 39 with COVID-19, enrolled during active disease. The CDR3 has the sequence CASSLSAGANVLTF. Read as DNA, the sequence is TGCGCCAGCAGCTTGTCGGCTGGGGCCAACGTCCTGACTTTC.